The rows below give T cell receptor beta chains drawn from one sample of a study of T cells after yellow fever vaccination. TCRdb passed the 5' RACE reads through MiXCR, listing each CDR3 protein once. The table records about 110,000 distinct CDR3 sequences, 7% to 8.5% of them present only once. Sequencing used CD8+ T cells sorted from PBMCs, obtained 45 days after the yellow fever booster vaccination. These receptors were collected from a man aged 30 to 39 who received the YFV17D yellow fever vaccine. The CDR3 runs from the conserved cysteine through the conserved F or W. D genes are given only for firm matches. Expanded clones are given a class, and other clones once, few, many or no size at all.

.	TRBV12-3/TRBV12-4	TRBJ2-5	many	CASSVPGETQYF	TGTGCCAGCAGTGTCCCCGGGGAGACCCAGTACTTC
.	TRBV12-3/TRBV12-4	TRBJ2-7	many	CASSPRSPPEQYF	TGTGCCAGCAGTCCACGGAGTCCCCCCGAGCAGTACTTC
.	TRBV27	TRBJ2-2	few	CASSYGTNGELFF	TGTGCCAGCAGTTATGGGACGAACGGGGAGCTGTTTTTT
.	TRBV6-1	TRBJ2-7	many	CASGKPEQYF	TGTGCCAGCGGGAAACCCGAGCAGTACTTC
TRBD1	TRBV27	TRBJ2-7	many	CASRPGTGGHEQYF	TGTGCCAGCAGACCCGGGACAGGGGGCCACGAGCAGTACTTC
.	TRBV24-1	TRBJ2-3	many	CATSDSSGIDTQYF	TGTGCCACCAGTGACTCGTCCGGCATAGATACGCAGTATTTT
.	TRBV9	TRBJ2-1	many	CASSESGALVEQFF	TGTGCCAGCAGCGAATCCGGGGCTCTGGTCGAGCAGTTCTTC
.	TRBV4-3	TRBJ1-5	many	CASSQFRTPNQPQHF	TGCGCCAGCAGCCAATTTAGGACACCCAATCAGCCCCAGCATTTT
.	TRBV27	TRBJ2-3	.	CASSLSENGDTQYF	TGTGCCAGCAGTTTATCGGAGAACGGGGATACGCAGTATTTT
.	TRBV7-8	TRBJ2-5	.	CASSLVLRGGETQYF	TGTGCCAGCAGCTTAGTCTTGAGGGGGGGAGAGACCCAGTACTTC
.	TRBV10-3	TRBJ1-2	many	CAISTWRGGDYGYTF	TGTGCCATCAGTACCTGGAGGGGGGGCGACTATGGCTACACCTTC
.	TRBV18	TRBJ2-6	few	CASSPYQVSGANVLTF	TGTGCCAGCTCACCGTATCAGGTCTCTGGGGCCAACGTCCTGACTTTC
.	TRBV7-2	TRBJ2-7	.	CASSVPGIDYEQYF	TGTGCCAGCAGCGTCCCCGGGATCGACTACGAGCAGTACTTC
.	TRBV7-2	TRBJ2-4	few	CASSFQGDIQYF	TGTGCCAGCAGCTTCCAGGGAGACATTCAGTACTTC
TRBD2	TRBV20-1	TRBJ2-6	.	CSASRWVAGPSGANVLTF	TGCAGTGCTTCTCGGTGGGTAGCGGGGCCCTCTGGGGCCAACGTCCTGACTTTC
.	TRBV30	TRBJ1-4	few	CAWKPTGLDEKLFF	TGTGCCTGGAAGCCAACAGGGTTGGATGAAAAACTGTTTTTT
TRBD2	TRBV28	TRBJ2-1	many	CASSSARGEMDEQFF	TGTGCCAGCAGTTCTGCCCGGGGGGAGATGGATGAGCAGTTCTTC
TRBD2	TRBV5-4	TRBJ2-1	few	CATRRSGISSYNEQFF	TGTGCCACCAGACGTAGCGGGATAAGCTCCTACAATGAGCAGTTCTTC